A selection of T cell receptor beta chains follows, all from one sample in a study of cytomegalovirus exposure and HLA in healthy donors. TCRdb keeps only in-frame clones here, not all; method: immunoSEQ multiplex PCR. The sample carries about 280,000 clones, around 85% recorded once. The specimen was PBMCs. The receptors were gathered from a woman aged 18-35 years in good health and CMV-seronegative. Both conserved end residues are part of each CDR3. Each record gives: J gene, D gene, V gene, clone size, CDR3 DNA, CDR3 protein. A D gene is named only where the DNA matches it firmly. The size field is filled for only some rows; it gives once, few, many or a size class.

>TRBJ1-6|.|TRBV28|few
TGTGCCAGCAGTTTAGGGGACACGGAGAGCTCACCCCTCCACTTT
CASSLGDTESSPLHF
>TRBJ1-2|TRBD1|TRBV4-2|.
TGTGCCAGCAGCCAAGAGACCCCCCAGGGGGGTATCTATGGCTACACCTTC
CASSQETPQGGIYGYTF
>TRBJ1-2|TRBD1|TRBV11-3|.
TGTGCCAGCAGCTTCGGACAGGGCGGATTTTATGGCTACACCTTC
CASSFGQGGFYGYTF
>TRBJ2-2|TRBD1|TRBV2|.
TGTGCCAGCAGTTGGGACAGGGACACCGGGGAGCTGTTTTTT
CASSWDRDTGELFF
>TRBJ2-1|TRBD2|TRBV27|.
TGTGCCAGCAGGCTAGCGGGTTACAATGAGCAGTTCTTC
CASRLAGYNEQFF
>TRBJ1-2|.|TRBV14|.
TGTGCCAGCAGCCAAGACGGGAAAGTTCTCAGCTATGGCTACACCTTC
CASSQDGKVLSYGYTF
>TRBJ2-5|.|TRBV7-9|.
TGTGCCAGCAGTGAGGAGACCCAGTACTTC
CASSEETQYF
>TRBJ2-5|TRBD2|TRBV6-5|.
TGTGCCAGCACCAAGGGGAACGGGCGGGAGGTTACCCAGTACTTC
CASTKGNGREVTQYF
>TRBJ1-2|TRBD1|TRBV4-3|.
TGCGCCAGCAGCCATACAGCGGGACAGGGAGGCTATGGCTACACCTTC
CASSHTAGQGGYGYTF
>TRBJ1-4|.|TRBV5-6|.
TGTGCCAGCAGCTTGCAGCGCCCAACTAATGAAAAACTGTTTTTT
CASSLQRPTNEKLFF
>TRBJ1-6|TRBD1|TRBV2|.
TGTGCCAGCAGTCTGGGACAGAGCTCCTATAATTCACCCCTCCACTTT
CASSLGQSSYNSPLHF
>TRBJ2-2|TRBD2|TRBV19|few
TGTGCCAGTAGTCATCGGAGACTAGCGGGATCGAACACCGGGGAGCTGTTTTTT
CASSHRRLAGSNTGELFF
>TRBJ2-5|.|TRBV5-8|many
TGTGCCAGCAGCCCGGGGGATACTTTAGAGACCCAGTACTTC
CASSPGDTLETQYF
>TRBJ2-7|TRBD1|TRBV10-3|.
TGTGCCATCAGTGAAGTGACAGGGGTCTACGAGCAGTACTTC
CAISEVTGVYEQYF
>TRBJ1-5|.|TRBV11-2|.
TGTGCCAGCAGCTTAGACAGGGTAGGTCATCAGCCCCAGCATTTT
CASSLDRVGHQPQHF
>TRBJ2-5|TRBD1|TRBV19|once
TGTGCCAGTAGTGCCCAAACCACAGGGGGAGAAGAGACCCAGTACTTC
CASSAQTTGGEETQYF
>TRBJ2-1|TRBD2|TRBV7-8|.
TGTGCCAGCAGCGTCGCGGGAGACACCTACAATGAGCAGTTCTTC
CASSVAGDTYNEQFF
>TRBJ1-5|.|TRBV5-6|.
TGTGCCAGCAGCTTGAGAGGGTCACCTCAGCCCCAGCATTTT
CASSLRGSPQPQHF
>TRBJ2-1|.|TRBV6-5|.
TGTGCCAGCAGCCTGGGGAGCTCCTACAATGAGCAGTTCTTC
CASSLGSSYNEQFF
>TRBJ2-3|TRBD1|TRBV5-1|.
TGCGCCAGCAGCTCGTCCCAGGGGGTAGGGGCCACAGATACGCAGTATTTT
CASSSSQGVGATDTQYF
>TRBJ1-6|.|TRBV30|few
TGTGCCTGGATCCGACGGGAAGGCCTAGTGAATTCACCCCTCCACTTT
CAWIRREGLVNSPLHF
>TRBJ1-1|.|TRBV4-2|.
TGTGCCAGCAGCCCGGGGGATTTGAACACTGAAGCTTTCTTT
CASSPGDLNTEAFF
>TRBJ1-5|.|TRBV7-8|.
TGTGCCAGCAGCTTAACCCCGCGGGGGAGGCGCAATCAGCCCCAGCATTTT
CASSLTPRGRRNQPQHF
>TRBJ2-7|TRBD1|TRBV19|.
TGTGCCAGTAGTATACCGATGGGACAGGGGGACTACGAGCAGTACTTC
CASSIPMGQGDYEQYF
>TRBJ2-5|.|TRBV6-6|.
TGTGCCAGCAGTTCCTATAGCGGACAAGAGACCCAGTACTTC
CASSSYSGQETQYF
>TRBJ1-5|TRBD1|TRBV2|.
TGTGCCAGCAGCCCGCAGACAGGGATCAATCAGCCCCAGCATTTT
CASSPQTGINQPQHF
>TRBJ2-2|TRBD2|TRBV7-8|few
TGTGCCAGCAGCTTTAGCGGGAGGGCGAACACCGGGGAGCTGTTTTTT
CASSFSGRANTGELFF
>TRBJ2-3|TRBD1|TRBV5-1|once
TGCGCCAGCAGCGGGGACAGGTGGGGGGATACGCAGTATTTT
CASSGDRWGDTQYF
>TRBJ1-2|TRBD1|TRBV6-1|.
TGTGCCAGCAGTGCCGGGACAGACTATGGCTACACCTTC
CASSAGTDYGYTF
>TRBJ2-2|TRBD1|TRBV27|.
TGTGCCAGCAGTTTAAGGTCGACAGGGGTGAGGACCGGGGAGCTGTTTTTT
CASSLRSTGVRTGELFF
>TRBJ2-3|.|TRBV5-6|.
TGTGCCAGCAGCCCCCGAGTGTTTGGTGGGCTTAGCACAGATACGCAGTATTTT
CASSPRVFGGLSTDTQYF
>TRBJ2-5|TRBD2|TRBV5-1|once
TGCGCCAGCAGCTTGCCAGGGGGACTAGCGGGCCAAAATCAAGAGACCCAGTACTTC
CASSLPGGLAGQNQETQYF
>TRBJ2-2|.|TRBV2|.
TGTGCCAGCGGCGGAACCTTCACCGGGGAGCTGTTTTTT
CASGGTFTGELFF
>TRBJ2-7|TRBD2|TRBV13|.
TGTGCCAGCAGCTTAGCATGGAGCTCCGGGACTAGACATCAATGGGCCGACTTC
CASSLAWSSGTRHQWADF
>TRBJ2-1|TRBD2|TRBV9|.
TGTGCCAGCAGCGTAGGCGGGGGGGCTGGCAATGAGCAGTTCTTC
CASSVGGGAGNEQFF
>TRBJ2-1|TRBD1|TRBV19|.
TGTGCCACTTATTCCGGGACAGGGATTTTCAATGAGCAGTTCTTC
CATYSGTGIFNEQFF
>TRBJ2-1|TRBD2|TRBV2|.
TGTGCCAGCACCCGACTAGCGACAATTGAGCAGTTCTTC
CASTRLATIEQFF
>TRBJ2-7|TRBD2|TRBV6-1|.
TGTGCCAGCAGTGAACCCCTTCTGACTAGCGGACATTCCTTC
CASSEPLLTSGHSF
>TRBJ1-2|.|TRBV2|.
TGTGCCAGCAGTGTGGAGGGTGAATTGTATGGCTACACCTTC
CASSVEGELYGYTF
>TRBJ2-7|TRBD1|TRBV11-3|.
TGTGCCAGCAGCTCGGACAGGGGGAGCTACGAGCAGTACTTC
CASSSDRGSYEQYF
>TRBJ1-6|TRBD1|TRBV7-8|few
TGTGCCAGCAGCCCGCTGGACAGGGGAAATTCACCCCTCCACTTT
CASSPLDRGNSPLHF
>TRBJ1-5|.|TRBV6-6|few
TGTGCCAGCAGAGCCACAGGGAATCAGCCCCAGCATTTT
CASRATGNQPQHF
>TRBJ2-7|TRBD2|TRBV16|.
TGTGCCAGCAGCCCAATAGGTCCTAGCGGGGCCTACGAGCAGTACTTC
CASSPIGPSGAYEQYF
>TRBJ1-1|.|TRBV28|.
TGCCTATCCCGGGTCACATTACACACTGAAGCTTTCTTT
CLSRVTLHTEAFF
>TRBJ2-7|.|TRBV6-1|many
TGTGCCAGCAGTGGCCGACGAATGAAAACAGTAGGCTCCTACGAGCAGTACTTC
CASSGRRMKTVGSYEQYF
>TRBJ1-2|TRBD1|TRBV4-1|.
TGCGCCAGCAGCCAAGATCCGAGACAGGGACGCTATGGCTACACCTTC
CASSQDPRQGRYGYTF
>TRBJ1-2|.|TRBV29-1|few
TGCAGCGTTGGGTCACGGAGAGTCTATGGCTACACCTTC
CSVGSRRVYGYTF
>TRBJ2-2|TRBD2|TRBV5-1|.
TGCGCCAGCAGCTTGTCTAGCGGGATGAACACCGGGGAGCTGTTTTTT
CASSLSSGMNTGELFF
>TRBJ2-5|.|TRBV30|.
TGTGCCTGGAGTTTGGCAGGGGCCTCCCTTCAAGAGACCCAGTACTTC
CAWSLAGASLQETQYF
>TRBJ1-1|.|TRBV30|.
TGTGCCTGGTGCCCCCCAGGGAACACTGAAGCTTTCTTT
CAWCPPGNTEAFF
>TRBJ2-7|.|TRBV2|.
TGTGCCAGCAGGACCAAGCGGGTACCCTACGAGCAGTACTTC
CASRTKRVPYEQYF
>TRBJ2-1|TRBD2|TRBV5-1|.
TGCGCCAGCAGCTTGGCTCTAGCGGGAGGGCCGGGTCCCAATGAGCAGTTCTTC
CASSLALAGGPGPNEQFF
>TRBJ1-2|.|TRBV27|.
TGTGCCAGCAGCCCAAAACAGGGAATACGCTATGGCTACACCTTC
CASSPKQGIRYGYTF
>TRBJ1-2|.|TRBV2|.
TGTGCCAGCAGCGCCGCCTTTCGCGGTGGCTACACCTTC
CASSAAFRGGYTF
>TRBJ2-3|.|TRBV11-2|.
TGTGCCAGCAGCTTGGGGAGTTACACTAGCACAGATACGCAGTATTTT
CASSLGSYTSTDTQYF